These 5 T cell receptor beta chains were all obtained from the same sample, sequenced in a study of shared clonotypes between healthy human individuals. Only in-frame clones appear in the TCRdb table, and some are missing; sequencing was by immunoSEQ multiplex PCR. Seen here are some 1 million clones, about 80% observed once, and the top ten hold about 1.4%. The sample taken for sequencing was memory CD4+ T cells sorted from blood. Subset in this sample: CD45RA-negative fraction. These receptor sequences come from a man younger than 30 in good health.

The chain joins TRBV19 to TRBJ1-3; D unclear. The CDR3 spans 14 residues. The germline V and J ends were trimmed by 8 bases and 2 bases, with 13 bases remaining between them. The germline gives CDR1 LNHDA, CDR2 SQIVND (reference sequence). The chain's CDR3 is CASSDARTGNTIYF. The CDR3 DNA reads TGTGCCAGTTCGGACGCCCGCACTGGAAACACCATATATTTT.

As regards this clone: A much larger clone lies a single base off, so this may be a read error. This rearrangement joins TRBV7-9 to TRBJ2-3, with D perhaps given as TRBD1 or TRBD2 (6 bases each). Deletions cut 1 base from V and 2 bases from J, with 10 bases between. The CDR3 runs to 15 residues. Germline values: CDR1 SEHNR, CDR2 FQNEAQ (reference sequence). DNA for the CDR3: TGTGCCAGCAGCTTAGAGGGGGGTCCCACAGATACGCAGTATTTT. Protein product: CASSLEGGPTDTQYF.

V gene TRBV5-1 combines with J gene TRBJ1-6; TRBD1 matches 7 bases. This CDR3 is built from 15 residues. In germline, CDR1 is SGHRS, CDR2 YFSETQ. The ends lost 2 bases at V and 7 bases at J; junction bases unmatched: 6. The CDR3 reads CASSFDDRANSPLHF. In DNA form, the CDR3 reads TGCGCCAGCAGCTTCGATGACAGGGCGAATTCACCCCTCCACTTT.

Many counts were recorded for this clone. The chain joins TRBV6-1 to TRBJ2-2; 7 bases match TRBD1. CDR3 length: 14 amino acids. V was clipped by 7 bases and J by 5 bases; unmatched bases: 7. Per germline, CDR1 MNHNS and CDR2 SASEGT. The CDR3 sequence: CASTNRDRTGELFF. In DNA form, the CDR3 reads TGTGCCAGCACCAATCGGGACAGAACCGGGGAGCTGTTTTTT.

This clone was observed a few times. This rearrangement joins TRBV10-2 to TRBJ1-5; D unclear. With 3 bases removed from V and 4 bases from J, the gap between germline ends came to 7 bases. Germline CDR1 WSHSY, CDR2 SAAADI. The CDR3 spans 13 residues. CDR3 nucleotides: TGCGCCAGCAGTGACAGCCGAAATCAGCCCCAGCATTTT. It codes for CASSDSRNQPQHF.